The T cell receptor beta chain described here comes from a study of memory CD4+ T cells and cytomegalovirus serostatus. Turning to the study itself: Healthy Belgian adult donors included about nine CMV-positive and 24 CMV-negative people.

The CDR3 totals 14 residues. Per the germline V gene, CDR1 is LNHDA and CDR2 is SQIVND (reference sequence). V dropped 4 bases and J dropped 6 bases, with 12 bases sitting between them. The sort gate was single viable CD3+CD4+CD8-CD45RO+ cells for memory CD4+ T cells. Regarding this clone: Its antigen remains unidentified.

Some clones are missing from TCRdb's copy, which holds only in-frame ones; the method was immunoSEQ multiplex PCR. The table includes 40,000 to 50,000 clones, around 74% detected once. The study, taken as a whole, reports: Suggested: most of the CMV-linked TCR signature lies in CD4+ memory cells.

This TCR was sampled from an adult in good health and CMV-seropositive. This chain links TRBV19 with TRBJ2-2; D unclear. The sample was memory CD4+ T cells from blood. This CDR3 reads CASSTAISSGELFF. CDR3 nucleotides: TGTGCCAGTAGTACGGCGATCAGCTCCGGGGAGCTGTTTTTT.